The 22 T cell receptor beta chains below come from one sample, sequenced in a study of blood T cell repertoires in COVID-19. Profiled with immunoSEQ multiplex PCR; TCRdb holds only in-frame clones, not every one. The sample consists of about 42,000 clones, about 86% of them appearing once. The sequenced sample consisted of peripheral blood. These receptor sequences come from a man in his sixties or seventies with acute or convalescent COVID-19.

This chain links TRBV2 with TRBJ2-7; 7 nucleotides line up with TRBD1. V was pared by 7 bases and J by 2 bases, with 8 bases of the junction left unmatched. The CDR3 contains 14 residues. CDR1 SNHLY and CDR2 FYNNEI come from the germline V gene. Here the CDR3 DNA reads TGTGCCAGCAACTTGGACAGGAGTACCTACGAGCAGTACTTC. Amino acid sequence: CASNLDRSTYEQYF.

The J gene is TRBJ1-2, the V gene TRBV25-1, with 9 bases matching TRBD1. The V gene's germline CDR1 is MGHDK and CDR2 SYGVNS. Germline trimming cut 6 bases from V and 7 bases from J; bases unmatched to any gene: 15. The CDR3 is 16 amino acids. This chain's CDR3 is CASSASSVGQGGGYTF. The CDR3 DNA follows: TGTGCCAGCAGCGCCTCCAGTGTGGGACAGGGTGGTGGCTACACCTTC.

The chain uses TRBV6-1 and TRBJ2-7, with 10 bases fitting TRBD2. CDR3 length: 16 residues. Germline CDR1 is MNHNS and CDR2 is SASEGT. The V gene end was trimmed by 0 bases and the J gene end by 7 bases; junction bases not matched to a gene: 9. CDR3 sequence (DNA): TGTGCCAGCAGTGAAGCAATTGCTAGCGGGAGTGAGGAGCAGTACTTC. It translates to CASSEAIASGSEEQYF.

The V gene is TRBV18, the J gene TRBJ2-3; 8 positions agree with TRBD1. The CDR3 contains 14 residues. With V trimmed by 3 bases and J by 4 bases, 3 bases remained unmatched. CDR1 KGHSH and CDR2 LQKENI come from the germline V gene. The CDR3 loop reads CASSPRTGSDTQYF. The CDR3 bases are TGTGCCAGCTCACCCAGGACAGGGTCAGATACGCAGTATTTT. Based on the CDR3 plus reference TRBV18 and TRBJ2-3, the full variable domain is NAGVMQNPRHLVRRRGQEARLRCSPMKGHSHVYWYRQLPEEGLKFMVYLQKENIIDESGMPKERFSAEFPKEGPSILRIQQVVRGDSAAYFCASSPRTGSDTQYFGPGTRLTVL.

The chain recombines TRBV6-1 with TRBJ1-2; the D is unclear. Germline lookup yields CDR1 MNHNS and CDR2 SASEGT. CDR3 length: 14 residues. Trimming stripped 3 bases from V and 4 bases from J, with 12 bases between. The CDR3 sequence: CASSDSVELYGYTF. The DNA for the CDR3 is TGTGCCAGCAGTGATAGCGTGGAACTCTATGGCTACACCTTC.

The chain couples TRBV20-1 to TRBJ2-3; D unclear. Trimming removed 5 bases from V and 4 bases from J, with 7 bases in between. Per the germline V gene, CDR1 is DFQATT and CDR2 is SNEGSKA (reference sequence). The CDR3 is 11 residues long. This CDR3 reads CSAVPSDTQYF. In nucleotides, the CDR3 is TGCAGTGCTGTTCCCTCAGATACGCAGTATTTT.

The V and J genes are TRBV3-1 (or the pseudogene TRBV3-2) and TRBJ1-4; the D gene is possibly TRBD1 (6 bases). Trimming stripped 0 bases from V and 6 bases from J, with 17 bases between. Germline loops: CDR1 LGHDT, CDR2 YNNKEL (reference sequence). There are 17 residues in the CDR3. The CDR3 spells CASSQEGGAEGYEKLFF. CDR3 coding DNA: TGTGCCAGCAGCCAAGAAGGGGGGGCGGAGGGCTATGAAAAACTGTTTTTT.

The CDR3, as DNA: TGTGCCAGCAGTACTAGGGCCACTGAAGCTTTCTTT. As protein: CASSTRATEAFF. The rearrangement joins TRBV6-5 to TRBJ1-1; D unresolved. The CDR3 is 12 residues long. With 5 bases removed from V and 4 bases from J, the gap between germline ends came to 8 bases. Germline V gene data show CDR1 as MNHEY and CDR2 as SVGAGI.

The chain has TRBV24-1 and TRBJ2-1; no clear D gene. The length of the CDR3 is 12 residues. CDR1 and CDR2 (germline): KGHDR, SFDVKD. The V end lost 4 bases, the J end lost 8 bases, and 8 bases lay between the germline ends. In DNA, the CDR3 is TGTGCCACCAGTGACCCCCAATATGAGCAGTTCTTC. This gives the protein CATSDPQYEQFF.

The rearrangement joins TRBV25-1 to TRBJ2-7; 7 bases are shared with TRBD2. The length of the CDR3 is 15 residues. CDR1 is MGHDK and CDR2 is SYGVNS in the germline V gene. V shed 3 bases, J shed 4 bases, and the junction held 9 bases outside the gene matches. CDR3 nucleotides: TGTGCCAGCAGTGAGGCGGGAGCTTTATCGTACGAGCAGTACTTC. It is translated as CASSEAGALSYEQYF.

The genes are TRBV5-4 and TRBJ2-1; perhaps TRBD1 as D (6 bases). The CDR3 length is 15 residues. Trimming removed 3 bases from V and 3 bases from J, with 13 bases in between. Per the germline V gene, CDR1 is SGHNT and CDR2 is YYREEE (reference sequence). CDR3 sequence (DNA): TGTGCCAGCAGCTCGTGGCAGGGGAACTACAATGAGCAGTTCTTC. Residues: CASSSWQGNYNEQFF.

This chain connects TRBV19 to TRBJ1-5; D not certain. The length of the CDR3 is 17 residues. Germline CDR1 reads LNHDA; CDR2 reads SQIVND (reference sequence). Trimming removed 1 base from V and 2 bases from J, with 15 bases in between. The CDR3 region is CASSIAGLRAGNQPQHF. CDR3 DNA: TGTGCCAGTAGTATAGCAGGACTTAGGGCCGGCAATCAGCCCCAGCATTTT.

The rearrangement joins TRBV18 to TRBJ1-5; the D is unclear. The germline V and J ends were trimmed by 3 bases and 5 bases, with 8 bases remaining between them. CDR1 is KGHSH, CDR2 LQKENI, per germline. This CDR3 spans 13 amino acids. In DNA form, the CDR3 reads TGTGCCAGCTCACCTGGACTGGATCAGCCCCAGCATTTT. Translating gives CASSPGLDQPQHF. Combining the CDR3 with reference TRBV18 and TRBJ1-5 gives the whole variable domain NAGVMQNPRHLVRRRGQEARLRCSPMKGHSHVYWYRQLPEEGLKFMVYLQKENIIDESGMPKERFSAEFPKEGPSILRIQQVVRGDSAAYFCASSPGLDQPQHFGDGTRLSIL.

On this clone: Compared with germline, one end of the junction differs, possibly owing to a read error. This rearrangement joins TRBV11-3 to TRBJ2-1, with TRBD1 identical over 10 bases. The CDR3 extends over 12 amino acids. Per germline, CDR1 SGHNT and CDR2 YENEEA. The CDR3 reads CASSARQGARIF. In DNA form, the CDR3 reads TGTGCCAGCAGCGCTCGACAGGGGGCGCGAATCTTC.

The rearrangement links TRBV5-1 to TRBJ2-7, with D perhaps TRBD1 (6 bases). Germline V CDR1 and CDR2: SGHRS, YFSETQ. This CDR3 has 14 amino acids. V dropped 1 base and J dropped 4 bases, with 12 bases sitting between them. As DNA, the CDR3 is TGCGCCAGCAGCTTGACCCAGGGGCCATACGAGCAGTACTTC. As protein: CASSLTQGPYEQYF.

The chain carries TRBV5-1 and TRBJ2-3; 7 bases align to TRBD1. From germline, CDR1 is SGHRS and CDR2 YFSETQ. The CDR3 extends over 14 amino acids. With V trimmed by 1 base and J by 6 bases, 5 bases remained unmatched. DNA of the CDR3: TGCGCCAGCAGCTTGAGGCAGGGGGAGGATACGCAGTATTTT. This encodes CASSLRQGEDTQYF.

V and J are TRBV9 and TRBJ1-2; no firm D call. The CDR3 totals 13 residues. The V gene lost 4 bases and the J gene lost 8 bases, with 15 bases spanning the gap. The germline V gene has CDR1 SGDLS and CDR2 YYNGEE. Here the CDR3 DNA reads TGTGCCAGCAGCACTGGAGGGAGTTACGGCTACACCTTC. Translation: CASSTGGSYGYTF.

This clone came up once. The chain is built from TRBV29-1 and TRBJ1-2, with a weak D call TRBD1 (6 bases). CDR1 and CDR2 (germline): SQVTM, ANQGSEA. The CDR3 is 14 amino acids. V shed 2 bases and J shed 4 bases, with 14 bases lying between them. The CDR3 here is CSVEFRGGSYGYTF. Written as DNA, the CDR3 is TGCAGCGTTGAATTTAGGGGGGGAAGCTATGGCTACACCTTC.

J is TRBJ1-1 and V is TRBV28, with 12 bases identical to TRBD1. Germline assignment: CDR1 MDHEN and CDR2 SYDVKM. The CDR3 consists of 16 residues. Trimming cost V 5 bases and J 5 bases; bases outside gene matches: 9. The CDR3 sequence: CASSPPGTGGRTEAFF. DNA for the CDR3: TGTGCCAGCAGTCCGCCCGGGACAGGGGGCAGAACTGAAGCTTTCTTT.

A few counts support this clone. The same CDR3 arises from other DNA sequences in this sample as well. The CDR3 DNA reads as TGTGCCAGCAGCCCTCTTCTCTACGAGCAGTACTTC. It codes for CASSPLLYEQYF. The chain couples TRBV11-2 to TRBJ2-7; D gene unclear. From germline, CDR1 is SGHAT and CDR2 FQNNGV. V shed 5 bases and J shed 3 bases, with 8 bases lying between them. This CDR3 contains 12 residues.

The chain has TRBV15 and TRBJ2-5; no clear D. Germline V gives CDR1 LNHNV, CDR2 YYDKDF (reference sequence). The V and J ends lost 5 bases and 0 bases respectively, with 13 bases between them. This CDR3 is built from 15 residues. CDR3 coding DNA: TGTGCCACCAGCGGTTTGGGCCACTACCAAGAGACCCAGTACTTC. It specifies CATSGLGHYQETQYF.

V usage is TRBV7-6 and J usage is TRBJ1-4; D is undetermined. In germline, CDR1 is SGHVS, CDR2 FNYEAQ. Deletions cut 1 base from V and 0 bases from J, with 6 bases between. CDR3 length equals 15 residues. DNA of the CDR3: TGTGCCAGCAGCTTAGGTCCAGCAACTAATGAAAAACTGTTTTTT. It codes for CASSLGPATNEKLFF.